Here is one T cell receptor (beta chain) with its context. The PCR made use of 60 Vbeta and 13 Jbeta primers. Here immunoSEQ multiplex PCR was the method, and the copy in TCRdb shows in-frame clones only, minus some. This sample has about 170,000 clones; 70% to 90% occur once, and the top ten carry over 2%. V shed 3 bases and J shed 6 bases, with 15 bases lying between them. CDR1 and CDR2 (germline): MNHNS, SASEGT. The CDR3 totals 15 residues. The data are from a study of cytomegalovirus exposure and HLA in healthy donors. The sequencing sample was made of PBMCs. V and J are TRBV6-1 and TRBJ2-1; tentatively, D is TRBD2 (6 bases). The receptor was derived from a man aged 25 to 40 in good health and CMV-seropositive. CDR3 sequence (DNA): TGTGCCAGCAGTGATCTGGCGGGAACGGGCAATGAGCAGTTCTTC. This gives the protein CASSDLAGTGNEQFF.